Listed here are 15 T cell receptor beta chains from one sample, sequenced in a study of radiotherapy plus CTLA-4 blockade in lung cancer. The repertoire was sequenced with immunoSEQ multiplex PCR; TCRdb's copy has only in-frame clones and lacks some. The table records 45,000 or so clones, 60% to 80% of them present only once. The sequencing here drew on peripheral blood, taken from a patient treated with radiotherapy plus ipilimumab. All receptors come from a human donor with non-small cell lung cancer who had stable disease on radiotherapy plus ipilimumab.

The chain carries TRBV4-1 and TRBJ2-5; 9 bases match TRBD2. V lost 3 bases to trimming and J lost 2 bases; unmatched junction nucleotides: 4. From germline, CDR1 is MGHRA and CDR2 YSYEKL. The CDR3 consists of 15 residues. This CDR3 reads CASSQRRGGQETQYF. CDR3 sequence (DNA): TGCGCCAGCAGCCAGCGGCGGGGGGGGCAAGAGACCCAGTACTTC.

The chain couples TRBV14 to TRBJ1-2; no definite D call. V was trimmed by 0 bases and J by 2 bases, leaving 1 base between them. CDR3 length: 12 residues. The germline CDR1 and CDR2 sequences are SGHDN and FVKESK. The DNA for the CDR3 is TGTGCCAGCAGCCAAGAAAACTATGGCTACACCTTC. The encoded protein is CASSQENYGYTF.

Concerning this clone itself: Other DNA sequences in the same sample also yield this CDR3. V gene TRBV5-1 combines with J gene TRBJ1-2, with TRBD1 identical over 7 bases. The germline CDR1 and CDR2 sequences are SGHRS and YFSETQ. The CDR3 is 16 residues long. V gave up 0 bases and J gave up 8 bases; unmatched junction bases: 13. CDR3 in amino acids: CASSLGTGALGGGYTF. The CDR3, as DNA: TGCGCCAGCAGCTTGGGGACAGGAGCTTTGGGGGGGGGCTACACCTTC.

The chain couples TRBV5-1 to TRBJ2-5, with D perhaps TRBD1 (7 bases). The CDR3 has 16 amino acids. Germline V gene lookup returns CDR1 SGHRS and CDR2 YFSETQ. V was trimmed by 4 bases and J by 8 bases, leaving 24 bases between them. CDR3 bases: TGCGCCAGCAGCCCGCGGGACAGCTTAGAATTAGGAACCCAGTACTTC. This codes for CASSPRDSLELGTQYF.

The chain recombines TRBV25-1 with TRBJ1-1, with 9 nucleotides matching TRBD1. With V trimmed by 6 bases and J by 4 bases, 3 bases remained unmatched. The CDR3 consists of 13 residues. Germline values: CDR1 MGHDK, CDR2 SYGVNS. The CDR3 nucleotides read TGTGCCAGCAGCCGGACAGGGGTCACTGAAGCTTTCTTT. This codes for CASSRTGVTEAFF.

This rearrangement joins TRBV7-9 to TRBJ1-5; 9 bases are a match to TRBD1. The CDR3 consists of 15 residues. Per germline, CDR1 SEHNR and CDR2 FQNEAQ (reference sequence). J lost 5 bases, V lost 4 bases, and 6 bases had no gene match. As DNA, the CDR3 is TGTGCCAGCAGCTCTAGGACAGGGGACTATCAGCCCCAGCATTTT. Amino acids: CASSSRTGDYQPQHF. The full variable domain, with the rest looked up from reference TRBV7-9 and TRBJ1-5, is DTGVSQNPRHKITKRGQNVTFRCDPISEHNRLYWYRQTLGQGPEFLTYFQNEAQLEKSRLLSDRFSAERPKGSFSTLEIQRTEQGDSAMYLCASSSRTGDYQPQHFGDGTRLSIL.

Note on this clone: This sample includes further DNA sequences coding for the same CDR3. The chain combines TRBV4-1 with TRBJ1-5; 10 bases line up with TRBD1. The ends lost 1 base at V and 4 bases at J; junction bases unmatched: 4. The germline CDR1 and CDR2 sequences are MGHRA and YSYEKL. The CDR3 has 16 residues. CDR3 region: CASSQGTGGSNQPQHF. The CDR3 DNA follows: TGCGCCAGCAGCCAAGGGACAGGGGGGAGTAATCAGCCCCAGCATTTT.

The CDR3 nucleotides read TGTGCCAGCAGCTTCCGGGACGGCACCGGGGAGCTGTTTTTT. It is translated as CASSFRDGTGELFF. The chain joins TRBV11-2 to TRBJ2-2, with D perhaps being TRBD1 or TRBD2 (5 bases each). With 3 bases removed from V and 4 bases from J, the gap between germline ends came to 9 bases. Germline V gives CDR1 SGHAT, CDR2 FQNNGV. The CDR3 runs 14 residues. Full variable domain (rest looked up from reference TRBV11-2 and TRBJ2-2): EAGVAQSPRYKIIEKRQSVAFWCNPISGHATLYWYQQILGQGPKLLIQFQNNGVVDDSQLPKDRFSAERLKGVDSTLKIQPAKLEDSAVYLCASSFRDGTGELFFGEGSRLTVL.

This chain uses TRBV4-3 with TRBJ2-2; no definite D call. CDR1 LGHNA and CDR2 YSLEER come from the germline V gene. V lost 0 bases and J 8 bases, leaving 7 bases between the germline ends. The CDR3 is 13 residues long. CDR3 DNA: TGCGCCAGCAGCCAAGAGGGCAGGGGGGAGCTGTTTTTT. Its protein product is CASSQEGRGELFF.

This clone was recorded a few times. The chain is built from TRBV6-5 and TRBJ1-1, with D maybe TRBD1 (6 bases). V gave up 5 bases and J gave up 5 bases, with 18 bases separating them. Per the germline V gene, CDR1 is MNHEY and CDR2 is SVGAGI. This CDR3 region has 15 residues. The CDR3 protein is CASSQNLGGATEAFF. Here the CDR3 DNA reads TGTGCCAGCAGTCAAAACCTAGGGGGGGCAACTGAAGCTTTCTTT.

The chain employs TRBV28 and TRBJ1-1; D possibly corresponds to TRBD1 (6 bases). Germline V gives CDR1 MDHEN, CDR2 SYDVKM. Trimming shortened V by 8 bases and J by 0 bases, and 10 bases separated the two germline ends. This CDR3 region has 13 residues. The CDR3 loop is CASGGGMNTEAFF. The CDR3 coding sequence is TGTGCCAGCGGAGGGGGTATGAACACTGAAGCTTTCTTT. The full variable domain, with the rest looked up from reference TRBV28 and TRBJ1-1, is DVKVTQSSRYLVKRTGEKVFLECVQDMDHENMFWYRQDPGLGLRLIYFSYDVKMKEKGDIPEGYSVSREKKERFSLILESASTNQTSMYLCASGGGMNTEAFFGQGTRLTVV.

This clone came up a few times. The chain links TRBV19 to TRBJ2-7; D might be TRBD2 (6 bases). CDR1 and CDR2 from the germline V gene are LNHDA and SQIVND (reference sequence). The CDR3 totals 11 residues. V shed 5 bases and J shed 6 bases, with 8 bases lying between them. The CDR3 region is CASSGGLEQYF. DNA of the CDR3: TGTGCCAGTAGTGGAGGGCTCGAGCAGTACTTC.

V usage is TRBV11-2 and J usage is TRBJ1-4; D remains unclear. The CDR3 consists of 15 residues. Germline assignment: CDR1 SGHAT and CDR2 FQNNGV. Trimming stripped 4 bases from V and 4 bases from J, with 13 bases between. CDR3 sequence: CASSSFPTDNEKLFF. The CDR3 bases are TGTGCCAGCAGCTCCTTCCCGACGGATAATGAAAAACTGTTTTTT.

In this sample, this clone turned up once. The chain is built from TRBV5-1 and TRBJ2-1; tentative D call: TRBD1 (6 bases). CDR1 is SGHRS, CDR2 YFSETQ, per germline. The CDR3 contains 14 residues. Trimming left V 4 bases short and J 9 bases short, with 17 bases between. The CDR3 nucleotides are TGCGCCAGCAGCCCCGGACCGCAGGGGTTTGAGCAGTTCTTC. It yields the protein CASSPGPQGFEQFF.

Only a few counts were recorded for this clone. The chain combines TRBV19 with TRBJ1-2, with D tentatively TRBD1 (5 bases). This CDR3 region has 13 residues. Between the trimmed V and J ends, which lost 7 bases and 4 bases, there was a span of 13 bases. Germline V CDR1 and CDR2: LNHDA, SQIVND (reference sequence). CDR3: CASKDSERYGYTF. The CDR3 DNA reads as TGTGCCAGTAAAGACAGCGAGCGCTATGGCTACACCTTC.